This T cell receptor beta chain is from a study of blood T cell repertoires in COVID-19. Whole-study context: Researchers got acute and convalescent COVID-19 samples from the United States, Italy and Spain. The cDNA or gDNA used as material had been derived from T cells, B-cell-depleted T cells, or PBMCs.

Per the authors' pipeline: Reference gene primer amplification in the assay estimated nucleated cell counts. Measured with immunoSEQ multiplex PCR; TCRdb has only the in-frame clones, and not every one. V and J calls plus clone size are reproduced from that table; the DNA served to infer D and trimming. The sample records 35,000 to 40,000 clones, nearly 90% being singletons. Germline V CDR1 and CDR2: MNHEY, SMNVEV (reference sequence). The germline V and J ends were trimmed by 6 bases and 5 bases, with 19 bases remaining between them. This CDR3 has 15 residues. This TCR derives from a man aged 55 to 69 with COVID-19, enrolled during active disease. The source material was peripheral blood. The chain employs TRBV27 and TRBJ1-2; perhaps TRBD1 as D (5 bases). CDR3 in DNA: TGTGCCAGCAGACCTCTCACAGGCCCCCTTTATGGCTACACCTTC. Translation gives CASRPLTGPLYGYTF.